This TCR beta chain was documented in a study of T-cell memory formation after mild COVID-19. The study's findings and limits: For second-wave clones that peaked at day 37, SARS-CoV-2 specificity went unverified. Cross-reactive memory apparently joined, as some responding clones appeared in pre-infection memory.

Constant-segment primers were used for 5'RACE, and the resulting TCR alpha and TCR beta cDNA libraries carried sample barcodes and UMIs. Each CDR3 protein is one row after TCRdb ran MiXCR on the 5' RACE reads. The table shows 50,000 or so distinct CDR3 sequences, with 9% to 15% occurring only once. This CDR3 contains 14 residues. V lost 4 bases to trimming and J lost 2 bases, with 12 bases between them. Per germline, CDR1 SGHRS and CDR2 YFSETQ. Turning to this clonotype: What it binds is unknown.

Sequencing used PBMCs or a T cell subset sorted from them (not recorded which). This receptor was obtained from a man younger than 35 who had mild COVID-19 (a few samples of this study predate the infection). Cell type and time point are not known. The chain employs TRBV5-1 and TRBJ1-2; D may be TRBD1 (6 bases). CDR3 protein: CASSPTTGNYGYTF. DNA for the CDR3: TGCGCCAGCAGCCCAACCACAGGGAACTATGGCTACACCTTC.